Listed below are T cell receptor beta chains from one sample, sequenced in a study of CD8 T cells in Susac syndrome. TCRdb called the immunoSEQ multiplex PCR reads again in MiXCR, with one record for every CDR3 protein. Here the sample spans under 300,000 distinct CDR3 sequences, around 96% being singletons. The specimen sequenced was CD4+ T cells from PBMCs. These receptors all stem from a human donor with Susac syndrome. Each CDR3 is given with its conserved first and last residue. D genes are given only for firm matches. Size is omitted from some rows. Given values are once, few, many or a class for expanded clones.

. TRBJ1-2 TRBV20-1 . CSAIKGRTDYGYTF TGCAGTGCTATAAAAGGCCGGACAGACTATGGCTACACCTTC
. TRBJ1-5 TRBV4-1 TRBD1 CASSQDRAGGSNQPQHF TGCGCCAGCAGCCAAGATCGGGCAGGGGGGAGCAATCAGCCCCAGCATTTT
few TRBJ2-1 TRBV4-1 . CASSQAGSLNEQFF TGCGCCAGCAGCCAGGCCGGGAGTCTCAATGAGCAGTTCTTC
. TRBJ2-5 TRBV15 TRBD1 CATSRGWDRRPQYF TGTGCCACCAGCAGGGGGTGGGACAGGAGGCCCCAGTACTTC
. TRBJ2-5 TRBV29-1 TRBD2 CSVGEGGTQYF TGCAGCGTGGGGGAGGGCGGGACCCAGTACTTC
. TRBJ2-1 TRBV11-2 . CATWGYNEQFF TGTGCCACCTGGGGTTACAATGAGCAGTTCTTC
. TRBJ1-1 TRBV6-2/TRBV6-3 . CASLDNDEAFF TGTGCCAGCCTTGACAATGACGAAGCTTTCTTT
. TRBJ1-1 TRBV19 . CASSIRWGNTEAFF TGTGCCAGTAGTATTCGATGGGGGAACACTGAAGCTTTCTTT
. TRBJ1-5 TRBV9 . CASSVEAVGGQPQHF TGTGCCAGCAGCGTCGAGGCGGTTGGGGGTCAGCCCCAGCATTTT
. TRBJ2-3 TRBV20-1 TRBD1 CSAPPGTGEENTQYF TGCAGTGCACCCCCGGGGACAGGGGAGGAAAATACGCAGTATTTT
. TRBJ2-3 TRBV3-1 . CASSQWVSTDTQYF TGTGCCAGCAGCCAGTGGGTTAGCACAGATACGCAGTATTTT
once TRBJ2-2 TRBV15 TRBD2 CATKAGDRAGELFF TGTGCCACAAAGGCGGGAGATAGGGCCGGGGAGCTGTTTTTT
once TRBJ1-2 TRBV18 TRBD1 CASSWEGQGSGYTF TGTGCCAGCTCATGGGAGGGACAGGGATCTGGCTACACCTTC
few TRBJ2-1 TRBV3-1 . CASSPKYNEQFF TGTGCCAGCAGCCCAAAGTACAATGAGCAGTTCTTC
once TRBJ2-1 TRBV20-1 TRBD2 CSANSRRESRYEQFF TGCAGTGCTAATTCGAGGCGGGAGTCGAGGTATGAGCAGTTCTTC
. TRBJ2-6 TRBV7-8 . CASSFVHSGANVLTF TGTGCCAGCAGCTTCGTGCACTCTGGGGCCAACGTCCTGACTTTC
. TRBJ1-1 TRBV2 . CASSYDTGMNTEAFF TGTGCCAGCAGCTACGACACAGGGATGAACACTGAAGCTTTCTTT
. TRBJ1-2 TRBV9 TRBD1 CASSLRTGADYGYTF TGTGCCAGCAGCCTCAGGACAGGGGCGGACTATGGCTACACCTTC
. TRBJ1-5 TRBV10-3 . CAISEVRGAQHF TGTGCCATCAGTGAGGTGCGCGGGGCCCAGCATTTT
. TRBJ2-3 TRBV5-4 TRBD2 CASSSSGAPTDTQYF TGTGCCAGCAGTTCGAGCGGGGCCCCCACAGATACGCAGTATTTT
. TRBJ2-5 TRBV20-1 . CSARGRPGFQETQYF TGCAGTGCTAGGGGCCGTCCAGGCTTCCAAGAGACCCAGTACTTC
once TRBJ2-1 TRBV9 TRBD2 CASSVIAGGYNEQFF TGTGCCAGCAGCGTAATAGCGGGAGGATACAATGAGCAGTTCTTC
. TRBJ2-5 TRBV7-8 . CASSLAPSSGVRETQYF TGTGCCAGCAGCTTAGCGCCCTCGTCGGGAGTTAGGGAGACCCAGTACTTC
. TRBJ2-5 TRBV30 . CAWITQGQTQYF TGTGCCTGGATAACTCAGGGACAGACCCAGTACTTC
. TRBJ1-2 TRBV19 TRBD1 CASSIELGQGDGYTF TGTGCCAGTAGTATAGAACTGGGACAGGGCGATGGCTACACCTTC
. TRBJ1-4 TRBV30 . CAWSGGGEGEKLFF TGTGCCTGGAGTGGAGGGGGGGAGGGTGAAAAACTGTTTTTT
few TRBJ2-7 TRBV30 . CASGPSSYEQYF TGTGCCTCCGGGCCAAGCTCCTACGAGCAGTACTTC
. TRBJ2-5 TRBV24-1 . CATSDSRETQYF TGTGCCACCAGTGATTCAAGAGAGACCCAGTACTTC
. TRBJ1-2 TRBV20-1 TRBD1 CSAPGQGNYGYTF TGCAGTGCTCCGGGACAGGGGAACTATGGCTACACCTTC
. TRBJ2-1 TRBV7-9 TRBD1 CASRPPIQGAYNEQFF TGTGCCAGCAGACCTCCGATCCAGGGGGCTTACAATGAGCAGTTCTTC
. TRBJ2-7 TRBV3-1 TRBD2 CASSFLAGLDYEQYF TGTGCCAGCAGCTTCCTAGCGGGACTAGACTACGAGCAGTACTTC
. TRBJ2-7 TRBV29-1 TRBD2 CSVSLGGGTEQYF TGCAGCGTCTCCTTGGGGGGGGGAACCGAGCAGTACTTC
once TRBJ1-1 TRBV5-1 TRBD1 CASSFGQGALDEAFF TGCGCCAGCAGCTTCGGACAGGGGGCGCTTGATGAAGCTTTCTTT
. TRBJ2-7 TRBV24-1 . CATSRSGGEQYF TGTGCCACCAGTCGGTCCGGCGGTGAGCAGTACTTC
once TRBJ2-1 TRBV12-3/TRBV12-4 . CASSLGVNEQFF TGTGCCAGCAGTTTGGGGGTCAATGAGCAGTTCTTC
once TRBJ2-7 TRBV6-6 . CASRAGTQPYEQYF TGTGCCAGCAGAGCCGGGACTCAGCCCTACGAGCAGTACTTC
. TRBJ2-7 TRBV29-1 TRBD1 CSVVDRGHEQYF TGCAGCGTTGTGGACAGGGGACACGAGCAGTACTTC
. TRBJ2-7 TRBV20-1 TRBD2 CSARLAGGLLYEQYF TGCAGTGCAAGACTAGCGGGAGGACTCCTCTACGAGCAGTACTTC
. TRBJ2-1 TRBV5-4 TRBD2 CASSPASGSSYNEQFF TGTGCCAGCAGCCCCGCTAGCGGGAGCTCCTACAATGAGCAGTTCTTC
. TRBJ2-5 TRBV2 TRBD2 CASSSLAGGQETQYF TGTGCCAGCAGTAGCCTAGCGGGAGGGCAAGAGACCCAGTACTTC